This TCR beta chain came from a study of T cells in Graves' hyperthyroidism and ophthalmopathy. Study-level findings and limits: Ophthalmopathy was told apart from stable hyperthyroidism by a 13 V-J model.

Using RNA transcripts as the source, TCR beta CDR3 regions were amplified. The primer set for the first-round RT-PCR of the TCR CDR3 was HTBI. MiXCR, run by TCRdb on the multiplex PCR reads, gives a single entry per CDR3 protein. Of 480,000 or so distinct CDR3 sequences listed, about 15% are singletons. Trimming at V came to 0 bases and at J to 10 bases, leaving 6 bases not matched to a gene. CDR1 is DFQATT, CDR2 SNEGSKA, per germline (reference sequence). The CDR3 loop spans 15 amino acids. Many counts were recorded for this clonotype. Antigen unknown. Pregnant or lactating patients were excluded, as were those with uncontrolled infection or other autoimmune disease.

V and J are TRBV20-1 and TRBJ1-6; 10 nucleotides align to TRBD1. The specimen sequenced was blood. The receptor was derived from a woman between 18 and 29 years old with Graves' hyperthyroidism. The CDR3 DNA sequence: TGCAGTGCTAGAGATCAGGGGACAGGGGTATCACCCCTCCACTTT. Amino acids: CSARDQGTGVSPLHF.